Here is one T cell receptor (beta chain) with its context. Its matching antigen is unknown. This sample is part of a study of cytomegalovirus exposure and HLA in healthy donors. Overall study findings and caveats: Listed as cytomegalovirus-associated were 150 to 200 TCR beta chains.

Germline CDR1 MGHRA, CDR2 YSYEKL. Trimming removed 1 base from V and 4 bases from J, with 7 bases in between. The CDR3 extends over 14 amino acids. Profiled with immunoSEQ multiplex PCR; TCRdb holds only in-frame clones, not every one. The sample carries more than 85,000 clones, around 87% recorded once. This chain uses TRBV4-1 with TRBJ2-2, with D possibly matching TRBD1 (5 bases). Sequenced material: PBMCs. This sequence originates from a woman aged 25-40 years in good health and CMV-seropositive. For the CDR3, the DNA is TGCGCCAGCAGCCAAGGACAGATCACCGGGGAGCTGTTTTTT. Its protein is CASSQGQITGELFF.